A single T cell receptor (beta chain) is shown here with its context. The entry originates in a study of blood T cell repertoires in COVID-19. CDR3 size: 15 residues. V lost 5 bases to trimming and J lost 8 bases; unmatched junction nucleotides: 8. Germline loops: CDR1 MDHEN, CDR2 SYDVKM. Data came from immunoSEQ multiplex PCR; TCRdb stores just in-frame clones and leaves some out. The sample carries around 19,000 clones, roughly 90% recorded once. This receptor was taken from a human donor in a cohort sampled during active COVID-19. The donor label of this sample is uncertain. Sequenced material: peripheral blood. This sequence joins TRBV28 and TRBJ1-4; 10 bases are shared with TRBD1. The CDR3 sequence: CASSPPGTGVEKLFF. The CDR3 DNA sequence: TGTGCCAGCAGTCCCCCCGGGACAGGGGTCGAAAAACTGTTTTTT.